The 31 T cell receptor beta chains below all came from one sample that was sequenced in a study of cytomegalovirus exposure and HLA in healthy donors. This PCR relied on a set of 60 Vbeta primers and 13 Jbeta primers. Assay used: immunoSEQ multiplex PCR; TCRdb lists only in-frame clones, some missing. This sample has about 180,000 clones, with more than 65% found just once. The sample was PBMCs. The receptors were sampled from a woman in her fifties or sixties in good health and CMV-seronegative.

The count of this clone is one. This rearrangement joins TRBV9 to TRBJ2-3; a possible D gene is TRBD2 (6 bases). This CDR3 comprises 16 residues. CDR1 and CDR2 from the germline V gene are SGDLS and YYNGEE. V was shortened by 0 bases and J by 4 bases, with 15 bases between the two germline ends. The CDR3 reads CASSVAIGRYADTQYF. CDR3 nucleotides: TGTGCCAGCAGCGTAGCGATAGGGAGGTACGCAGATACGCAGTATTTT.

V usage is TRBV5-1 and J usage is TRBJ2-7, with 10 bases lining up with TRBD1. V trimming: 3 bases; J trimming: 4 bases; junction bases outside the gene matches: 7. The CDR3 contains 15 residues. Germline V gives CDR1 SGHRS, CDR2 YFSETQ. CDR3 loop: CASSSRTGGPYEQYF. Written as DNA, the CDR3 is TGCGCCAGCAGCTCCCGGACAGGGGGTCCGTACGAGCAGTACTTC.

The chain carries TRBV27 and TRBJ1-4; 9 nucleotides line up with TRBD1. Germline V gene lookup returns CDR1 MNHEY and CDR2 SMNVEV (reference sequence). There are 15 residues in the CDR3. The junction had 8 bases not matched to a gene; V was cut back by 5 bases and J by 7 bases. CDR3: CASSLDRGQGEKLFF. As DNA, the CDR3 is TGTGCCAGCAGTCTAGACAGGGGACAGGGTGAAAAACTGTTTTTT.

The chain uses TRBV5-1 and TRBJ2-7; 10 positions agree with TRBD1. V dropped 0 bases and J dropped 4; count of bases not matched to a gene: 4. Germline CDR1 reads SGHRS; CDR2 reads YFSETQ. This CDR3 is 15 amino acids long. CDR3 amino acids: CASSLGDRGLYEQYF. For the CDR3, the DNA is TGCGCCAGCAGCTTGGGGGACAGGGGACTGTACGAGCAGTACTTC.

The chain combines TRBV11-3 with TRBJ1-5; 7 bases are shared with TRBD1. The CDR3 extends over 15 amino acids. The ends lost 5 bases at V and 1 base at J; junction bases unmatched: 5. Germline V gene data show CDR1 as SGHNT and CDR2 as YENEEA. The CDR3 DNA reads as TGTGCCAGCAGCCTCGAGGGGGCGAGCAATCAGCCCCAGCATTTT. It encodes CASSLEGASNQPQHF.

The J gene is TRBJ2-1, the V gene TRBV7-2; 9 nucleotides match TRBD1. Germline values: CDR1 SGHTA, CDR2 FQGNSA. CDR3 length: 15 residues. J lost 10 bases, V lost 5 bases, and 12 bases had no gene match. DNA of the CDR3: TGTGCCAGCAGCCGGACTCGGGACAGGGCCCAGGAGCAGTTCTTC. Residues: CASSRTRDRAQEQFF.

CDR3 amino acids: CATSRDLPTRYSNQPQHF. In DNA, the CDR3 is TGTGCCACCAGCAGAGATTTACCGACAAGGTATAGCAATCAGCCCCAGCATTTT. V gene TRBV15 combines with J gene TRBJ1-5; D remains unclear. This CDR3 contains 18 residues. Germline V gene data show CDR1 as LNHNV and CDR2 as YYDKDF (reference sequence). Trimming took 0 bases from V and 0 from J, leaving 15 bases between them.

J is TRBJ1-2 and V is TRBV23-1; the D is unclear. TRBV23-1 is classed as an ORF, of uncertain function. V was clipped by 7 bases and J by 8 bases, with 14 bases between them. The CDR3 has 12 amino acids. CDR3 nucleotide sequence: TGCGCCAGCAAGAGCCCGCAATCGGGCTACACCTTC. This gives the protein CASKSPQSGYTF.

As DNA, the CDR3 is TGCGCCAGCAGCCCACAGGGGAAAAGAGATCGGCAGTACTTC. This translates into CASSPQGKRDRQYF. The chain recombines TRBV10-1 with TRBJ2-7, with 7 bases lining up with TRBD1. Germline assignment: CDR1 WNHNN and CDR2 SYGVQD (reference sequence). V shed 6 bases and J 9 bases; nucleotides not matched to a gene: 14. The CDR3 spans 14 residues.

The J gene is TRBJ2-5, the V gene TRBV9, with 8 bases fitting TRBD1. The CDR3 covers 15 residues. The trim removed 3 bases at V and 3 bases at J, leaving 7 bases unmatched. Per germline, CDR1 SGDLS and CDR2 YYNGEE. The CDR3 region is CASSGTGTGKETQYF. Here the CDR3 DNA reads TGTGCCAGCAGCGGGACCGGGACAGGTAAAGAGACCCAGTACTTC. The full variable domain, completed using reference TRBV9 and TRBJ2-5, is DSGVTQTPKHLITATGQRVTLRCSPRSGDLSVYWYQQSLDQGLQFLIQYYNGEERAKGNILERFSAQQFPDLHSELNLSSLELGDSALYFCASSGTGTGKETQYFGPGTRLLVL.

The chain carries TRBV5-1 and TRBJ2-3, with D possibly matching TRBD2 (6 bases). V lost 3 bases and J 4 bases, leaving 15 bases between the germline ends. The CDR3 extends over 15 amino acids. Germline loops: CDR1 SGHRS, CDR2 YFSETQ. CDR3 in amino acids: CASSSGRGGPDTQYF. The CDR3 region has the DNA TGCGCCAGCAGCTCAGGTCGGGGAGGCCCAGATACGCAGTATTTT.

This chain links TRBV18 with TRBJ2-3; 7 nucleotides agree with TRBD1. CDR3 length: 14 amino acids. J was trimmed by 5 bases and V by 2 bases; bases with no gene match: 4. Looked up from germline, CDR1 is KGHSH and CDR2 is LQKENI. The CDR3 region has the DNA TGTGCCAGCTCACCATCCAGGGACAGAGATACGCAGTATTTT. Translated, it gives CASSPSRDRDTQYF.

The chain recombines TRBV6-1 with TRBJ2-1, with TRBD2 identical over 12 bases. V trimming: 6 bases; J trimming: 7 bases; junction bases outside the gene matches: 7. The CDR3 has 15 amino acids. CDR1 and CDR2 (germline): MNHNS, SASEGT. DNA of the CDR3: TGTGCCAGCAGGCGTCCCGGGACTAGCGGGAATGAGCAGTTCTTC. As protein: CASRRPGTSGNEQFF.

In DNA form, the CDR3 reads TGTGCCAGCAGCGTAGTAGGGGCCCACAATGAGCAGTTCTTC. Its translation is CASSVVGAHNEQFF. The chain couples TRBV9 to TRBJ2-1; maybe TRBD1 (5 bases). The CDR3 length is 14 residues. Germline V CDR1 and CDR2: SGDLS, YYNGEE. Trimming left V 0 bases short and J 5 bases short, with 9 bases between.

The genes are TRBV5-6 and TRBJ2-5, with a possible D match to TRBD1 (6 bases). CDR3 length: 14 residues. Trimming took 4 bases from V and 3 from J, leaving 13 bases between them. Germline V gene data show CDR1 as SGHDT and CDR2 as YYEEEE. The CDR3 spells CASSAGQNEETQYF. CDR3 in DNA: TGTGCCAGCAGCGCCGGACAGAACGAAGAGACCCAGTACTTC. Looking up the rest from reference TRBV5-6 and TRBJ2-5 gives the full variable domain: DAGVTQSPTHLIKTRGQQVTLRCSPKSGHDTVSWYQQALGQGPQFIFQYYEEEERQRGNFPDRFSGHQFPNYSSELNVNALLLGDSALYLCASSAGQNEETQYFGPGTRLLVL.

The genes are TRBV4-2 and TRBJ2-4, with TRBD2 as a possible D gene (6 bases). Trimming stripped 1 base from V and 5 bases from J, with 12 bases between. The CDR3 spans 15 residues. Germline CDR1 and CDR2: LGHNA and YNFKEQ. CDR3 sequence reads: CASSQAEGRENIQYF. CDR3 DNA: TGTGCCAGCAGCCAAGCGGAGGGGCGGGAAAACATTCAGTACTTC.

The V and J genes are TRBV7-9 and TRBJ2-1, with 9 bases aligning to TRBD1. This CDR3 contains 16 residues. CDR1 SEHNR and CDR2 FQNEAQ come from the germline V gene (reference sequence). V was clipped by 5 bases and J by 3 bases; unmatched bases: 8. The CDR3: CASSTYRDRDYNEQFF. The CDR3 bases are TGTGCCAGCAGCACGTACCGGGACAGGGACTACAATGAGCAGTTCTTC. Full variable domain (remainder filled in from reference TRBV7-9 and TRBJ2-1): DTGVSQNPRHKITKRGQNVTFRCDPISEHNRLYWYRQTLGQGPEFLTYFQNEAQLEKSRLLSDRFSAERPKGSFSTLEIQRTEQGDSAMYLCASSTYRDRDYNEQFFGPGTRLTVL.

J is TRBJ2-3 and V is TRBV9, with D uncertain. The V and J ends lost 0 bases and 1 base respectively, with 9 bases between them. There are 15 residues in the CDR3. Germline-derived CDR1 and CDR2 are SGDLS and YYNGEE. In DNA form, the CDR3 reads TGTGCCAGCAGCGTAGTCGACTTCGGCACAGATACGCAGTATTTT. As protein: CASSVVDFGTDTQYF.

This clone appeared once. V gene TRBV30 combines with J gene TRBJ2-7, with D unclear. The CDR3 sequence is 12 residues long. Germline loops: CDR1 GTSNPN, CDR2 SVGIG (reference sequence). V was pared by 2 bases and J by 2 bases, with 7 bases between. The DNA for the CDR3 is TGTGCCTGGAGTTCCCTTACCTACGAGCAGTACTTC. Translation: CAWSSLTYEQYF.

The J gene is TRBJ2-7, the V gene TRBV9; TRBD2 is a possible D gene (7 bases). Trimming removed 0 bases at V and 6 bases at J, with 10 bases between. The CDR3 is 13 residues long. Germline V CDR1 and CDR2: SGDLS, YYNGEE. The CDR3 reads CASSVVGGAEQYF. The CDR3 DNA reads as TGTGCCAGCAGCGTAGTGGGGGGGGCCGAGCAGTACTTC.

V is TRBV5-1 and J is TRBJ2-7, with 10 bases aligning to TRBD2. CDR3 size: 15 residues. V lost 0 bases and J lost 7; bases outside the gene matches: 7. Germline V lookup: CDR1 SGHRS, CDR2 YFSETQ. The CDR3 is CASSLVGTSEEEQYF. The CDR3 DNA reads TGCGCCAGCAGCTTGGTGGGGACTAGCGAGGAAGAGCAGTACTTC.

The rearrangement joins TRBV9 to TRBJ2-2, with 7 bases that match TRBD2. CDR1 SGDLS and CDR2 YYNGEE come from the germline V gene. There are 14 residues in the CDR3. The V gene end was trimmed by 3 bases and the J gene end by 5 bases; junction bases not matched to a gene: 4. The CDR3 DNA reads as TGTGCCAGCAGCGAGAAGGGACTAACCGGGGAGCTGTTTTTT. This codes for CASSEKGLTGELFF.

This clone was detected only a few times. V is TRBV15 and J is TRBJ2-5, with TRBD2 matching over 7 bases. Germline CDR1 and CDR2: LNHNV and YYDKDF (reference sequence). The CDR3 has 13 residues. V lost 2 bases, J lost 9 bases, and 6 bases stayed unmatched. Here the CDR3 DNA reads TGTGCCACCAGCAGACCGGGACGGGGGGCCCAGTACTTC. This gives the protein CATSRPGRGAQYF.

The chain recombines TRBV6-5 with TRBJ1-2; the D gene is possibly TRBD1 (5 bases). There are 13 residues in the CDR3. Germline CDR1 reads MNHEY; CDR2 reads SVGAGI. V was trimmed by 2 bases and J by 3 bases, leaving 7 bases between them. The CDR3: CASSYAQDYGYTF. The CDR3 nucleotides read TGTGCCAGCAGTTACGCACAGGACTATGGCTACACCTTC.

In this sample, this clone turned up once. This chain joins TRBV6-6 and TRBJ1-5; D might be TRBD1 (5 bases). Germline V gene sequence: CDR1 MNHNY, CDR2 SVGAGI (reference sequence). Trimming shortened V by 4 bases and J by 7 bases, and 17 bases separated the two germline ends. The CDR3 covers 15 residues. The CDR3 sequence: CASSSTREGRQPQHF. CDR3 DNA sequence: TGTGCCAGCAGTTCGACCAGGGAGGGTCGACAGCCCCAGCATTTT.

The CDR3 is CASGDSQETQYF. The CDR3 DNA reads as TGTGCCAGCGGGGACAGCCAAGAGACCCAGTACTTC. The chain uses TRBV25-1 and TRBJ2-5; the match to TRBD1 covers 7 bases. This CDR3 has 12 residues. Germline loops: CDR1 MGHDK, CDR2 SYGVNS. V gave up 8 bases and J gave up 1 base; unmatched junction bases: 1.

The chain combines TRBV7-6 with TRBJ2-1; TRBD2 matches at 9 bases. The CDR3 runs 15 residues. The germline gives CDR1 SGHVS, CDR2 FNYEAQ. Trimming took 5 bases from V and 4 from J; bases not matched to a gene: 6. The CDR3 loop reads CASSPTSGSYNEQFF. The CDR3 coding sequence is TGTGCCAGCAGCCCGACTAGCGGAAGTTACAATGAGCAGTTCTTC.

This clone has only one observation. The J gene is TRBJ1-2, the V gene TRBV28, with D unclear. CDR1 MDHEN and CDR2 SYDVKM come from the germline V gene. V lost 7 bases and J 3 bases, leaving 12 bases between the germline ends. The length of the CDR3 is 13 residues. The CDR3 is CASTSGQYYGYTF. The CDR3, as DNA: TGTGCCAGCACCTCTGGGCAATACTATGGCTACACCTTC.

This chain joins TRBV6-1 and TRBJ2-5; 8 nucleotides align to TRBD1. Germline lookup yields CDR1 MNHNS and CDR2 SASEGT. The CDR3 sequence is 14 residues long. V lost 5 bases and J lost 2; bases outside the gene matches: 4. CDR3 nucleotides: TGTGCCAGCAGTAGACAGGGGCCGCAAGAGACCCAGTACTTC. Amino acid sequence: CASSRQGPQETQYF.

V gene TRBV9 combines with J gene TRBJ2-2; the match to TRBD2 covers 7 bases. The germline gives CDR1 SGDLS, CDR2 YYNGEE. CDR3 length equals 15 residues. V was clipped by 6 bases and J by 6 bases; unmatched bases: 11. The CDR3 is CASTETSRGSGELFF. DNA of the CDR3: TGTGCCAGCACCGAGACTAGCCGGGGGTCCGGGGAGCTGTTTTTT.

The CDR3 loop is CASSYLWTGAGNTIYF. Written as DNA, the CDR3 is TGTGCCAGCAGTTACCTCTGGACAGGGGCTGGAAACACCATATATTTT. The rearrangement joins TRBV6-5 to TRBJ1-3; 9 positions agree with TRBD1. The CDR3 runs 16 residues. The V gene end was trimmed by 2 bases and the J gene end by 2 bases; junction bases not matched to a gene: 4. Germline V gives CDR1 MNHEY, CDR2 SVGAGI.